This TCR beta chain came from a study of read filtering for tumor transcriptome and immune sequencing. This clonotype was picked up a small number of times. Its antigen is unknown. A read error may explain this, as a much larger clone is one base away. Overall study findings and caveats: Dropping single-read clonotypes raised IR-seq and RNA-seq shared-clonotype correlation. This fraction held mixed bone marrow immune cells after CD138-negative sorting.

With 4 bases removed from V and 4 bases from J, the gap between germline ends came to 10 bases. The CDR3 extends over 14 amino acids. The V gene's germline CDR1 is LGHNA and CDR2 YSLEER. From 400 to 450 ng of RNA, a library with molecular barcoded alpha/delta and beta/gamma adaptors was made. TCRdb passed the reads through MiXCR, listing each CDR3 protein once. Of 50,000 or so distinct CDR3 sequences listed, approximately 18% are singletons. The chain couples TRBV4-3 to TRBJ2-2; D is possibly TRBD1 (5 bases). Sequenced sample: a population of CD138-negative cells sorted from bone marrow. The clonotype comes from a donor aged 40 or older with multiple myeloma. CDR3 bases: TGCGCCAGCAGCCGATCCAGGGCCACCGGGGAGCTGTTTTTT. This sequence encodes CASSRSRATGELFF.